The 32 T cell receptor beta chains below were found in one sample sequenced in a study of cytomegalovirus exposure and HLA in healthy donors. PCR amplification relied on 60 Vbeta primers (plus 13 Jbeta primers). TCRdb's copy holds only in-frame clones and misses some; the assay was immunoSEQ multiplex PCR. This repertoire shows around 130,000 clones, 65% to 85% found once; its top ten account for approximately 1.6%. The specimen sequenced was PBMCs. These receptor sequences come from a woman between 18 and 30 years old in good health and CMV-seronegative.

The CDR3 loop reads CASSLRSGVTDTQYF. The DNA of the CDR3 is TGCGCCAGCAGCTTGCGTAGCGGGGTCACAGATACGCAGTATTTT. The chain carries TRBV5-1 and TRBJ2-3; 8 nucleotides line up with TRBD2. Losses at the gene ends were 1 base for V and 2 bases for J; bases not matched to a gene: 3. CDR3 length equals 15 residues. The germline gives CDR1 SGHRS, CDR2 YFSETQ.

The gene calls are TRBV9 and TRBJ1-2; 9 nucleotides line up with TRBD1. This CDR3 is built from 14 residues. Germline CDR1 reads SGDLS; CDR2 reads YYNGEE. J gave up 10 bases and V 0 bases, and 7 bases lay outside the gene matches. DNA of the CDR3: TGTGCCAGCAGCGTAGAGTGGGGACAGGGTCACTACACCTTC. Residues: CASSVEWGQGHYTF.

This chain uses TRBV29-1 with TRBJ2-3; the match to TRBD2 covers 11 bases. V lost 6 bases, J lost 0 bases, and 8 bases stayed unmatched. The V gene's germline CDR1 is SQVTM and CDR2 ANQGSEA. This CDR3 is built from 16 residues. The CDR3 coding sequence is TGCAGCGTGGGGGGGACTAGCGGAACTAGCACAGATACGCAGTATTTT. Translating it yields CSVGGTSGTSTDTQYF.

This chain uses TRBV5-8 with TRBJ2-7; D ambiguous. The CDR3 is 10 amino acids. Trimming cost V 6 bases and J 4 bases, with 5 bases left between them. Germline CDR1 SGHTS, CDR2 YDEGEE. CDR3 nucleotide sequence: TGTGCCAGCACGAGGTACGAGCAGTACTTC. Its protein product is CASTRYEQYF.

Points on this clone: Mismatch with germline at one junction end may stem from a read error. The chain links TRBV11-2 to TRBJ2-5; TRBD2 aligns across 7 bases. This CDR3 is built from 14 residues. Germline V CDR1 and CDR2: SGHAT, FQNNGV. CDR3 bases: TGTGCCAGCACCTTAGACGCGGGAGCGGAGACCCAGTACTTC. It is translated as CASTLDAGAETQYF.

The CDR3 coding sequence is TGCGCCAGCAGCCCGGACAGGGGTGGGGAGCAGTACTTC. This encodes CASSPDRGGEQYF. The chain joins TRBV5-1 to TRBJ2-5; 9 nucleotides match TRBD1. The germline V gene has CDR1 SGHRS and CDR2 YFSETQ. This CDR3 is 13 amino acids long. Trimming at V came to 4 bases and at J to 11 bases, leaving 9 bases not matched to a gene.

The chain combines TRBV2 with TRBJ2-7, with 9 nucleotides matching TRBD2. The V gene end was trimmed by 7 bases and the J gene end by 2 bases; junction bases not matched to a gene: 6. The CDR3 totals 14 residues. Germline values: CDR1 SNHLY, CDR2 FYNNEI. CDR3: CASNRLAATYEQYF. CDR3 DNA: TGTGCCAGCAACCGACTAGCGGCAACCTACGAGCAGTACTTC.

This chain uses TRBV5-4 with TRBJ2-1, with unresolved D. This CDR3 has 17 amino acids. Germline V CDR1 and CDR2: SGHNT, YYREEE (reference sequence). Trimming stripped 0 bases from V and 3 bases from J, with 16 bases between. CDR3: CASSLALGSPFYNEQFF. The CDR3 DNA sequence: TGTGCCAGCAGCTTGGCCCTGGGCAGTCCTTTCTACAATGAGCAGTTCTTC.

The chain links TRBV13 to TRBJ2-1; D is ambiguous. This CDR3 has 13 residues. Per germline, CDR1 PRHDT and CDR2 FYEKMQ (reference sequence). V gave up 3 bases and J gave up 8 bases, with 11 bases separating them. CDR3 sequence reads: CASSFPTDHEQFF. The CDR3 coding sequence is TGTGCCAGCAGCTTCCCCACTGATCATGAGCAGTTCTTC.

The chain is built from TRBV6-5 and TRBJ2-1; no clear D gene. Germline V gene lookup returns CDR1 MNHEY and CDR2 SVGAGI. V lost 2 bases, J lost 0 bases, and 5 bases lay in between. This CDR3 contains 14 residues. For the CDR3, the DNA is TGTGCCAGCAGTTACCTGTTCTCCTACAATGAGCAGTTCTTC. Its translation is CASSYLFSYNEQFF.

This chain joins TRBV2 and TRBJ2-5, with a possible D match to TRBD2 (6 bases). Germline CDR1 SNHLY, CDR2 FYNNEI. V was pared by 3 bases and J by 8 bases, with 16 bases between. The CDR3 sequence is 14 residues long. Written as DNA, the CDR3 is TGTGCCAGCAGTGATGACGGAGGGCGTATAACCCAGTACTTC. Protein product: CASSDDGGRITQYF.

This chain joins TRBV23-1 and TRBJ2-1, with TRBD1 identical over 10 bases. TRBV23-1 carries the ORF label, with uncertain function. There are 17 residues in the CDR3. With 0 bases clipped from V and 3 bases from J, the junction kept 5 bases outside the gene matches. The CDR3 sequence is CASSQSYRDRGYNEQFF. For the CDR3, the DNA is TGCGCCAGCAGTCAATCTTACCGGGACAGGGGCTACAATGAGCAGTTCTTC.

There are a few counts of this clone. The chain joins TRBV30 to TRBJ1-1, with D unresolved. Germline V gives CDR1 GTSNPN, CDR2 SVGIG (reference sequence). Trimming removed 4 bases at V and 5 bases at J, with 20 bases between. This CDR3 is built from 15 residues. CDR3 amino acids: CAWIRGSTRTTEAFF. The CDR3 DNA sequence: TGTGCCTGGATAAGAGGGTCCACCCGAACAACTGAAGCTTTCTTT.

V gene TRBV13 combines with J gene TRBJ2-1; 12 bases are a match to TRBD2. The CDR3 spans 15 residues. V trimming: 2 bases; J trimming: 7 bases; junction bases outside the gene matches: 3. The germline V gene encodes CDR1 PRHDT and CDR2 FYEKMQ (reference sequence). The CDR3 reads CASSLLAGGGNEQFF. The CDR3 coding sequence is TGTGCCAGCAGCTTACTAGCGGGAGGGGGTAATGAGCAGTTCTTC.

This CDR3 is CASSYRTSRGEGEQFF. The CDR3 nucleotides are TGTGCCAGCAGCTACCGGACTAGCCGTGGGGAGGGTGAGCAGTTCTTC. V is TRBV7-8 and J is TRBJ2-1, with 8 bases identical to TRBD2. The CDR3 totals 16 residues. The V gene end was trimmed by 4 bases and the J gene end by 9 bases; junction bases not matched to a gene: 14. Germline assignment: CDR1 SGHVS and CDR2 FQNEAQ.

Of note for this clone: Sequence at one end of the junction differs from germline and may be a read error. The chain's CDR3 is CSSSEGGVYYGYTF. The CDR3 DNA reads as TGTTCCAGCAGCGAAGGGGGAGTATACTATGGCTACACCTTC. The genes are TRBV7-9 and TRBJ1-2; maybe TRBD1 (6 bases). This CDR3 has 14 amino acids. The V gene's germline CDR1 is SEHNR and CDR2 FQNEAQ (reference sequence).

The chain links TRBV12-5 to TRBJ2-3; TRBD1 aligns across 10 bases. This CDR3 has 15 residues. Looked up from germline, CDR1 is LGHNT and CDR2 is FRNRAP. V trimming: 6 bases; J trimming: 2 bases; junction bases outside the gene matches: 5. CDR3 residues: CASGSGTGATDTQYF. Written as DNA, the CDR3 is TGTGCTAGTGGCTCCGGGACAGGGGCCACAGATACGCAGTATTTT.

V usage is TRBV7-9 and J usage is TRBJ1-5; possible D gene TRBD1, 5 bases. The CDR3 contains 14 residues. Germline assignment: CDR1 SEHNR and CDR2 FQNEAQ (reference sequence). V lost 4 bases and J lost 4, with 11 bases in between. CDR3 amino acids: CASSSGGENQPQHF. In DNA form, the CDR3 reads TGTGCCAGCAGCTCCGGGGGGGAGAATCAGCCCCAGCATTTT.

The V and J genes are TRBV5-6 and TRBJ2-3, with 9 bases matching TRBD2. The CDR3 loop spans 17 amino acids. The germline CDR1 and CDR2 sequences are SGHDT and YYEEEE. Trimming at V came to 1 base and at J to 4 bases, leaving 10 bases not matched to a gene. The CDR3 DNA is TGTGCCAGCAGCTTGTCACCCTTAGCGGGAGAACCAGATACGCAGTATTTT. Translated: CASSLSPLAGEPDTQYF.

This sequence joins TRBV2 and TRBJ2-2, with TRBD1 as a possible D gene (6 bases). The CDR3 consists of 14 residues. From germline, CDR1 is SNHLY and CDR2 FYNNEI. Trimming shortened V by 6 bases and J by 0 bases, and 8 bases separated the two germline ends. The CDR3 here is CASRQGSNTGELFF. Written as DNA, the CDR3 is TGTGCCAGCAGACAGGGATCGAACACCGGGGAGCTGTTTTTT.

The rearrangement joins TRBV30 to TRBJ1-5; D perhaps matches TRBD1 (5 bases). This CDR3 comprises 13 residues. Trimming shortened V by 4 bases and J by 5 bases, and 12 bases separated the two germline ends. Germline V lookup: CDR1 GTSNPN, CDR2 SVGIG (reference sequence). The CDR3 DNA reads TGTGCCTGGAATAAGGGGTTGCATCAGCCCCAGCATTTT. It specifies CAWNKGLHQPQHF.

The chain recombines TRBV19 with TRBJ1-1; tentative D call: TRBD1 (6 bases). V was cut by 7 bases and J by 4 bases, with 10 bases left in between. Germline V CDR1 and CDR2: LNHDA, SQIVND (reference sequence). CDR3 length: 12 amino acids. In nucleotides, the CDR3 is TGTGCCAGTACTCAGGGGAGCACTGAAGCTTTCTTT. Protein sequence: CASTQGSTEAFF.

V usage is TRBV30 and J usage is TRBJ1-3; D remains ambiguous. This CDR3 has 14 amino acids. The germline V gene encodes CDR1 GTSNPN and CDR2 SVGIG (reference sequence). The V end lost 2 bases, the J end lost 0 bases, and 8 bases lay between the germline ends. For the CDR3, the DNA is TGTGCCTGGAGTCCCCAGGTCTCTGGAAACACCATATATTTT. Translated, it gives CAWSPQVSGNTIYF.

The genes are TRBV30 and TRBJ2-5; no definite D call. V lost 2 bases, J lost 7 bases, and 11 bases lay in between. CDR3 length: 12 residues. CDR1 and CDR2 (germline): GTSNPN, SVGIG (reference sequence). CDR3 sequence (DNA): TGTGCCTGGAGTTCGGCAGGCAGGACCCAGTACTTC. Translation gives CAWSSAGRTQYF.

The chain combines TRBV7-9 with TRBJ1-2, with D tentatively TRBD1 (6 bases). Germline values: CDR1 SEHNR, CDR2 FQNEAQ (reference sequence). V was trimmed by 4 bases and J by 2 bases, leaving 14 bases between them. The CDR3 runs 15 residues. The CDR3 region is CASSSAGGGNYGYTF. The CDR3 DNA reads TGTGCCAGCAGCTCGGCGGGGGGCGGGAACTATGGCTACACCTTC.

The chain combines TRBV7-2 with TRBJ2-1, with TRBD1 identical over 10 bases. Per the germline V gene, CDR1 is SGHTA and CDR2 is FQGNSA. This CDR3 has 14 residues. Losses at the gene ends were 5 bases for V and 9 bases for J; bases not matched to a gene: 7. For the CDR3, the DNA is TGTGCCAGCAGCCCGTCCCGGGACAGGGGTGAGCAGTTCTTC. Protein product: CASSPSRDRGEQFF.

This clone was counted a single time. The CDR3 sequence is CASSPRDRGFSYF. For the CDR3, the DNA is TGTGCCAGTAGTCCCCGGGACAGGGGGTTTTCGTACTTC. V gene TRBV19 combines with J gene TRBJ2-4; TRBD1 matches 11 bases. The CDR3 totals 13 residues. Germline loops: CDR1 LNHDA, CDR2 SQIVND (reference sequence). V was pared by 5 bases and J by 15 bases, with 9 bases of the junction left unmatched.

In regard to this clone: One junction end does not reproduce the germline sequence, and a read error may be involved. This rearrangement joins TRBV7-9 to TRBJ1-2; weak D call: TRBD1 (5 bases). Per the germline V gene, CDR1 is SEHNR and CDR2 is FQNEAQ (reference sequence). The CDR3 has 15 amino acids. CDR3 coding DNA: TGTTCCAGCAGCTTAATCCCCCGGCGGGACGGTGGCTACACCTTC. Translation gives CSSSLIPRRDGGYTF.

The chain couples TRBV6-1 to TRBJ2-5; D gene uncertain. CDR3 length: 12 amino acids. Per germline, CDR1 MNHNS and CDR2 SASEGT. V dropped 2 bases and J dropped 5 bases, with 6 bases sitting between them. The CDR3 here is CASSEFVETQYF. The DNA for the CDR3 is TGTGCCAGCAGTGAATTCGTGGAGACCCAGTACTTC.

V usage is TRBV2 and J usage is TRBJ2-7; tentative D call: TRBD1 (5 bases). V gave up 6 bases and J gave up 0 bases, with 12 bases separating them. Germline lookup yields CDR1 SNHLY and CDR2 FYNNEI. This CDR3 region has 14 residues. DNA of the CDR3: TGTGCCAGCAGATCCCTAGGGGCCTCCTACGAGCAGTACTTC. Its translation: CASRSLGASYEQYF. Complete variable domain (other parts from reference TRBV2 and TRBJ2-7): EPEVTQTPSHQVTQMGQEVILRCVPISNHLYFYWYRQILGQKVEFLVSFYNNEISEKSEIFDDQFSVERPDGSNFTLKIRSTKLEDSAMYFCASRSLGASYEQYFGPGTRLTVT.

This chain links TRBV6-5 with TRBJ2-3; TRBD1 matches at 9 bases. The CDR3 covers 15 residues. Losses at the gene ends were 5 bases for V and 1 base for J; bases not matched to a gene: 4. Germline V lookup: CDR1 MNHEY, CDR2 SVGAGI. The chain's CDR3 is CASSPDRGRTDTQYF. The CDR3 coding sequence is TGTGCCAGCAGTCCGGACAGGGGCCGCACAGATACGCAGTATTTT.

V is TRBV6-6 and J is TRBJ1-5; the D gene is possibly TRBD1 (6 bases). This CDR3 is 14 amino acids long. Between the trimmed V and J ends, which lost 6 bases and 5 bases, there was a span of 14 bases. Germline V gene data show CDR1 as MNHNY and CDR2 as SVGAGI (reference sequence). The CDR3 protein is CASSPTSGDQPQHF. The CDR3 bases are TGTGCCAGCAGCCCCACCTCAGGGGATCAGCCCCAGCATTTT.